This entry describes one T cell receptor (beta chain). This clone appeared once. Its cognate antigen has yet to be identified. The sample holds no much larger clone one base away, and base qualities are not on file. Measured from the cysteine to the phenylalanine, the CDR3 is 14 residues long. The sequence is cut down to CDR3 DNA, 42 bases in frame from base 1. CDR1 ENHRY and CDR2 SYGVKD are derived from the germline V gene. Trimming takes 6 bases off V and 2 bases off J; junction bases not matched to a gene: 1. TCRB CDR3 regions were amplified with the immunoSEQ multiplex PCR using forward primers for 54 TRBV segments and reverse primers for 13 TRBJ segments. Pre-culture CD4+ samples were sequenced at deep resolution, targeting some 220,000 T cell genomes. Sequencing of the amplicons on an Illumina HiSeq System generated 87 bp reads spanning the CDR3. The authors' pipeline ran thus. PCR and sequencing errors in the reads were corrected, and CDR3 regions were defined by aligning to IMGT reference sequences. Template and unique rearrangement counts were estimated using synthetic template pools. Clonality was computed as 1 minus Pielou's evenness. The Daley-Smith estimator was used to estimate richness. Repertoire overlap was measured with Morisita's index. Clones present in cultured samples but not detected in the pre-culture repertoire of the same donor were defined as low-abundance clones. TCRdb stores this immuneACCESS table with in-frame sequences only. Part of the clones is absent; in the studies checked, under half of the shortfall reflects unresolved V genes, and no reason is known for the rest. That table furnishes V, J and clone size, whereas the DNA furnished D and trimming. Within this sample are about 89,000 clones, with roughly 86% of them counted one time only. About 1.5% of the sample comes from the top ten.

This record comes from a study of T cell repertoires and HLA-DP antigens (dated by TCRdb to 2017 to 2018). For the wider study: The study used an in vitro model of CD4+ T cell alloreactivity against allogeneic HLA-DP presented by transduced HeLa cells. Compared with self, one alloantigen differed at one amino acid in the peptide-binding groove and the other differed at fewer than 13, modelling structurally similar versus dissimilar alloantigens. Of the three donors, two were male and one was female, and their ages ranged from the 18-to-29 age band up to the 60-to-69 age band. On average, around 220 ng of DNA went in for sorted CD137+CD4+ samples, versus roughly 1,200 ng for pre-culture CD4+ samples. Here is what the overall study found, with its caveats: An average cumulative frequency of around 40% against one allele and roughly 50% against the other was found for clones undetected before culture. Sorted CD137+ cells showed similar clonality against both alloantigens (approximately 0.36), much higher than the clonality of pre-culture samples (about 0.04). Naive and memory CD4+ repertoires were not analysed separately. Limitations were identified as the inclusion of only a few donors, the use of a non-physiological HeLa antigen-presenting system, and the use of total CD4+ responder cells.

Untouched CD4+ T cells were isolated from Ficoll-separated PBMC through negative selection with magnetic beads, and an average purity of around 98% was reached. Untouched CD4+ T cells were isolated with magnetic beads from Ficoll-separated PBMC, and a purity of roughly 98% was reached with negligible CD8+ contamination. Peripheral blood mononuclear cells were supplied by the buffy coats of a few healthy blood donors, who served as the study donors. All three donors were CMV seronegative. Genomic DNA was extracted with the DNeasy Blood & Tissue Kit. TCRB sequencing was performed on genomic DNA from sorted CD137+CD4+ cells and pre-culture CD4+ baseline samples from each subject.

This chain joins TRBV10-3 to TRBJ2-7; a stretch of 13 junction bases matches TRBD2. The TCR sequence derives from a man in his fifties or sixties in good health and CMV-seronegative. The sequencing input was CD4+ T cells from PBMCs. The sequence in DNA is TGTGCCATCAGAGGGACTAGCGGGACCTACGAGCAGTACTTC. Its protein is CAIRGTSGTYEQYF.